Below, 5 T cell receptor beta chains from the same sample are listed, as sequenced in a study of breast tumors, draining lymph nodes, adjacent tissues. TCRdb recomputed calls from the multiplex PCR reads with MiXCR, one row per CDR3 protein. The sample shows 60,000 to 70,000 distinct CDR3 sequences, around three fifths of them seen only once. The sequencing input was breast tumor tissue. The receptors were sampled from a female donor with breast cancer. Some clones in this sample may be carry-over from other donors' samples.

Only one count was recorded for this clonotype. The CDR3 DNA follows: TGTGCCAGCAGTAAAGGACGCCAAGAGACCCAGTACTTC. Its translation: CASSKGRQETQYF. The chain employs TRBV6-5 and TRBJ2-7; D call uncertain. With the DNA end fitting TRBJ2-5 better, the J assignment may be wrong. Germline CDR1 is MNHEY and CDR2 is SVGAGI. The CDR3 covers 13 residues.

The J gene is TRBJ2-1, the V gene TRBV7-8; 7 bases agree with TRBD2. The CDR3 consists of 14 residues. Per germline, CDR1 SGHVS and CDR2 FQNEAQ. The J segment lost 5 bases and the V segment lost 0 bases, leaving 1 base of the junction unmatched. CDR3 sequence: CASSLAGGDNEQFF. The CDR3 DNA reads as TGTGCCAGCAGCTTAGCGGGGGGGGACAATGAGCAGTTCTTC.

The V call is TRBV19, the J call TRBJ1-2, with TRBD1 matching over 9 bases. The CDR3 covers 13 residues. Losses at the gene ends were 7 bases for V and 7 bases for J; bases not matched to a gene: 7. Per the germline V gene, CDR1 is LNHDA and CDR2 is SQIVND (reference sequence). The DNA of the CDR3 is TGTGCCAGTACCCGACAGGGGGGAGGTGGCTACACCTTC. The encoded protein is CASTRQGGGGYTF.

V and J are TRBV7-8 and TRBJ1-5, with D perhaps TRBD1 (6 bases). Looked up from germline, CDR1 is SGHVS and CDR2 is FQNEAQ. The CDR3 runs 15 residues. Trimming took off 3 bases at V and 3 bases at J, with 12 bases between the two ends. The CDR3 sequence is CASSLGGSYNQPQHF. CDR3 bases: TGTGCCAGCAGCTTGGGGGGCTCCTACAATCAGCCCCAGCATTTT.

The CDR3 bases are TGTGCCAGCAGTGGGCAAGGGGGAGGCTACGAGCAGTACTTC. Amino acids: CASSGQGGGYEQYF. This rearrangement joins TRBV6-1 to TRBJ2-7, with D perhaps TRBD1 or TRBD2 (6 bases each). The germline V gene has CDR1 MNHNS and CDR2 SASEGT. The CDR3 runs 14 residues. V was pared by 4 bases and J by 3 bases, with 13 bases between.